This T cell receptor beta chain was profiled in a study of technical replicates of blood from several donors. Produced via immunoSEQ multiplex PCR; TCRdb's table is partial and in-frame only. The repertoire includes 99,000 or so clones, 95% of them detected once, and 0.2% to 0.25% sits in the top ten. The sample was T cells isolated from PBMCs. The clonotype comes from a human donor in good health.

CDR3 nucleotides: TGCGCCAGCAGCTTGCTGGCTAGCGGGAGGGCCAGTATAGATACGCAGTATTTT. Its protein product is CASSLLASGRASIDTQYF. The V and J genes are TRBV5-1 and TRBJ2-3; 12 bases fit TRBD2. The J segment lost 5 bases and the V segment lost 1 base, leaving 11 bases of the junction unmatched. CDR1 and CDR2 from the germline V gene are SGHRS and YFSETQ. CDR3 length: 18 amino acids.